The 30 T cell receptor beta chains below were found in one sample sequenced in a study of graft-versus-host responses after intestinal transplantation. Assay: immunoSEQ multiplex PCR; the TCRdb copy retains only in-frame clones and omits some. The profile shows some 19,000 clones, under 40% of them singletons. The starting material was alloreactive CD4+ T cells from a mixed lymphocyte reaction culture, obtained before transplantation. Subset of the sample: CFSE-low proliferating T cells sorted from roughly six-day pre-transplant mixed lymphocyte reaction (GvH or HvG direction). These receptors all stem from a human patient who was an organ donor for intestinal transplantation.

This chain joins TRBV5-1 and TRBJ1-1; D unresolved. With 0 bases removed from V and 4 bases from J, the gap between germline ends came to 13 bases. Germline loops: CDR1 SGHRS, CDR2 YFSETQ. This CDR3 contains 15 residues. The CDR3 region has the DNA TGCGCCAGCAGCTTGGCCCCGGGGTTGGGCACTGAAGCTTTCTTT. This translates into CASSLAPGLGTEAFF.

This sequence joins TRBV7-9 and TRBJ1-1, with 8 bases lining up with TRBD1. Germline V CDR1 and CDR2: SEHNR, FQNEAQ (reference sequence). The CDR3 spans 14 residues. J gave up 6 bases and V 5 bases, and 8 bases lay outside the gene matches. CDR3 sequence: CASSGPTGAPEAFF. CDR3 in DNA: TGTGCCAGCAGCGGACCGACAGGGGCCCCTGAAGCTTTCTTT.

This CDR3 reads CASSRGVGELFF. The CDR3, as DNA: TGTGCCAGCAGCAGGGGGGTCGGGGAGCTGTTTTTT. V gene TRBV2 combines with J gene TRBJ2-2, with D tentatively TRBD1 (7 bases). The germline gives CDR1 SNHLY, CDR2 FYNNEI. V lost 6 bases to trimming and J lost 7 bases, with 9 bases between them. CDR3 length: 12 amino acids.

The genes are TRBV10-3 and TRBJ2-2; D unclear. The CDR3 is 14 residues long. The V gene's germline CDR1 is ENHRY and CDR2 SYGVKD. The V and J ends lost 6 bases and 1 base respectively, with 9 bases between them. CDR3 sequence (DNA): TGTGCCATCAGCCCCAGAGAGAACACCGGGGAGCTGTTTTTT. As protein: CAISPRENTGELFF.

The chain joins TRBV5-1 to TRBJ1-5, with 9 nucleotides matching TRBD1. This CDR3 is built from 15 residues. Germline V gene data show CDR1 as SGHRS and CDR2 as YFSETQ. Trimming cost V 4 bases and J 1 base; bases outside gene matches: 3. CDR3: CASSAGTGSNQPQHF. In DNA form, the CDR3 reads TGCGCCAGCAGCGCGGGGACAGGGAGCAATCAGCCCCAGCATTTT.

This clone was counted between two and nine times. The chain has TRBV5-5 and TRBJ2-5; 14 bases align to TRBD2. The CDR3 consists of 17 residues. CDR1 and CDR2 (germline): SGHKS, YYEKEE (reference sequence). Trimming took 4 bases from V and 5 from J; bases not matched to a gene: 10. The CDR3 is CASSSGTSGSVWETQYF. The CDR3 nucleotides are TGTGCCAGCAGCAGTGGGACTAGCGGGAGCGTCTGGGAGACCCAGTACTTC.

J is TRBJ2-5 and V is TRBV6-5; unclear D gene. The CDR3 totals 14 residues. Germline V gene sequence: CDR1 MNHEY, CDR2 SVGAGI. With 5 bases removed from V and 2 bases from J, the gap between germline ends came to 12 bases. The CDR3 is CASSDIGRQETQYF. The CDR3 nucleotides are TGTGCCAGCAGTGATATCGGCAGACAAGAGACCCAGTACTTC.

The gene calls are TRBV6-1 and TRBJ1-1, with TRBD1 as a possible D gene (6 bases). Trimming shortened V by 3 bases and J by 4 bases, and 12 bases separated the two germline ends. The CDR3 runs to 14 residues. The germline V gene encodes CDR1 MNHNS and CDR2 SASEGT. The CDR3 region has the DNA TGTGCCAGCAGTGACAGGGGAGGGGGCACTGAAGCTTTCTTT. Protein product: CASSDRGGGTEAFF.

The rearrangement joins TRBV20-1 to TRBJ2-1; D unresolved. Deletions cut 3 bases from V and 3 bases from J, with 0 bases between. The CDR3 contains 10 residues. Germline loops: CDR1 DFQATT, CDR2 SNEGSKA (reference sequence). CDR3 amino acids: CSASYNEQFF. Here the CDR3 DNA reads TGCAGTGCTAGCTACAATGAGCAGTTCTTC.

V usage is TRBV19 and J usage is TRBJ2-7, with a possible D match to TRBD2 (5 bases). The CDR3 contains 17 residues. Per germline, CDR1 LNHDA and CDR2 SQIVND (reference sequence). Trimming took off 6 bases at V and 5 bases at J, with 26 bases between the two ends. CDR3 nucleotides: TGTGCCAGTAGGGGGTTGGTCGGGATAGCCGAGCCCCACGAGCAGTACTTC. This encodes CASRGLVGIAEPHEQYF.

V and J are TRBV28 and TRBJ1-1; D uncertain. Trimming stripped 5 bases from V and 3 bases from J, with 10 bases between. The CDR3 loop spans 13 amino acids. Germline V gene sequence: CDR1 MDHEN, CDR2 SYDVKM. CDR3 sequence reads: CASSPEGYTEAFF. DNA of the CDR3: TGTGCCAGCAGTCCGGAGGGTTACACTGAAGCTTTCTTT.

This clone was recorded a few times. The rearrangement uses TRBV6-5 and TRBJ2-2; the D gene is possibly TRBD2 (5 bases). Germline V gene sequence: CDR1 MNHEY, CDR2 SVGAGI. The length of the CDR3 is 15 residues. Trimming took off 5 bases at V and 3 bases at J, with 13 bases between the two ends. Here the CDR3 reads CASSLDGGDTGELFF. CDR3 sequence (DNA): TGTGCCAGCAGTCTCGACGGAGGCGACACCGGGGAGCTGTTTTTT.

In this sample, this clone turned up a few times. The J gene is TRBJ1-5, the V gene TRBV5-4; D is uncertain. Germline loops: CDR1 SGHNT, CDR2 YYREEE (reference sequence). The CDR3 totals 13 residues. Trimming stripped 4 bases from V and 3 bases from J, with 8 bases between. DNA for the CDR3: TGTGCCAGCAGCCCCGGGATCAATCAGCCCCAGCATTTT. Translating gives CASSPGINQPQHF.

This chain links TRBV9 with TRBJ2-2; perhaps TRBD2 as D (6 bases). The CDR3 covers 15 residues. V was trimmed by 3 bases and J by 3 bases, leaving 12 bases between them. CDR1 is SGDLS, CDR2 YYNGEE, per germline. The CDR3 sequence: CASSATSSYTGELFF. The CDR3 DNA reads TGTGCCAGCAGCGCAACTAGCTCTTACACCGGGGAGCTGTTTTTT.

Here the CDR3 reads CASSPRGSSYNEQFF. The CDR3 region has the DNA TGTGCCAGCAGCCCGCGAGGTTCCTCCTACAATGAGCAGTTCTTC. This chain uses TRBV9 with TRBJ2-1, with D uncertain. Trimming pared 4 bases from V and 0 bases from J, leaving 11 bases between. Germline V gives CDR1 SGDLS, CDR2 YYNGEE. The CDR3 consists of 15 residues. Variable domain in full (rest from reference TRBV9 and TRBJ2-1): DSGVTQTPKHLITATGQRVTLRCSPRSGDLSVYWYQQSLDQGLQFLIQYYNGEERAKGNILERFSAQQFPDLHSELNLSSLELGDSALYFCASSPRGSSYNEQFFGPGTRLTVL.

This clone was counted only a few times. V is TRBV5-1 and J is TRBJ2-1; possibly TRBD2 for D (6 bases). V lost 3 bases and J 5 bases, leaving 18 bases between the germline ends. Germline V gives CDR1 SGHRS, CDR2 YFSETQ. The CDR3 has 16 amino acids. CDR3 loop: CASSSQPGLGDNEQFF. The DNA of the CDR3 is TGCGCCAGCAGCTCACAACCGGGACTGGGAGACAATGAGCAGTTCTTC.

The CDR3 DNA reads as TGTGCCAGCAGCGTAGAGGGGGGCACCGGGGAGCTGTTTTTT. It translates to CASSVEGGTGELFF. V usage is TRBV9 and J usage is TRBJ2-2; D is possibly TRBD1 or TRBD2 (6 bases each). The CDR3 runs 14 residues. In germline, CDR1 is SGDLS, CDR2 YYNGEE. V lost 0 bases, J lost 4 bases, and 7 bases lay in between. Full variable domain (outside the CDR3, taken from reference TRBV9 and TRBJ2-2): DSGVTQTPKHLITATGQRVTLRCSPRSGDLSVYWYQQSLDQGLQFLIQYYNGEERAKGNILERFSAQQFPDLHSELNLSSLELGDSALYFCASSVEGGTGELFFGEGSRLTVL.

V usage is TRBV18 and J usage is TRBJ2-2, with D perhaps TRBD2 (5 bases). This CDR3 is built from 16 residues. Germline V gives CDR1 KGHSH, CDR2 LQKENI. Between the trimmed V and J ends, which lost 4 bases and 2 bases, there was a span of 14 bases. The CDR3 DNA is TGTGCCAGCTCACAACTTGGAGGTCCCAACACCGGGGAGCTGTTTTTT. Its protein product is CASSQLGGPNTGELFF.

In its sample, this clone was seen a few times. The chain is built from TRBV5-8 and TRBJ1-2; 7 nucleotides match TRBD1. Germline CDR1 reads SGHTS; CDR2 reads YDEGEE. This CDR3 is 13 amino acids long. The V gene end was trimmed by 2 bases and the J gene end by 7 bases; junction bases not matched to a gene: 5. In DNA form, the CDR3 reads TGTGCCAGCAGCTTATTAGGGGGCGGTGGCTACACCTTC. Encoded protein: CASSLLGGGGYTF.

CDR3 residues: CASRAQVHSNQPQHF. For the CDR3, the DNA is TGTGCCAGCAGAGCGCAGGTACATAGCAATCAGCCCCAGCATTTT. The chain employs TRBV2 and TRBJ1-5; no reliable D call. This CDR3 spans 15 amino acids. V lost 6 bases, J lost 0 bases, and 12 bases lay in between. The V gene's germline CDR1 is SNHLY and CDR2 FYNNEI. Full variable domain (rest looked up from reference TRBV2 and TRBJ1-5): EPEVTQTPSHQVTQMGQEVILRCVPISNHLYFYWYRQILGQKVEFLVSFYNNEISEKSEIFDDQFSVERPDGSNFTLKIRSTKLEDSAMYFCASRAQVHSNQPQHFGDGTRLSIL.

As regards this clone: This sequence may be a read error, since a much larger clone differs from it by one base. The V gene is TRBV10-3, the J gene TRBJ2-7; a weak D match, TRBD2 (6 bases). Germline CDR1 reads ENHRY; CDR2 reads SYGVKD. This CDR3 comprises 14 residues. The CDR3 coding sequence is TGTGCCGTCAGGGAGGTTCATAACTCCTACGAGCAGTACTTC. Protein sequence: CAVREVHNSYEQYF.

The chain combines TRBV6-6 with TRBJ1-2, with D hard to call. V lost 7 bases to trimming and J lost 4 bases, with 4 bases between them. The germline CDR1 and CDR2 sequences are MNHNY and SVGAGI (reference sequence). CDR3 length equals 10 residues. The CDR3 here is CASKSYGYTF. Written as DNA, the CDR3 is TGTGCCAGCAAATCCTATGGCTACACCTTC.

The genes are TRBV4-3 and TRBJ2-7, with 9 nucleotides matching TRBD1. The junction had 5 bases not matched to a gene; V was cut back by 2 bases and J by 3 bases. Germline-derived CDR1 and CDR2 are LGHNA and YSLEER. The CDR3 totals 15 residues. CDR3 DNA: TGCGCCAGCAGCCAAAGGGGACAGGGATTCTACGAGCAGTACTTC. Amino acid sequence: CASSQRGQGFYEQYF.

In nucleotides, the CDR3 is TGTGCCAGCAGCAACAGGGTTGGGGCCAACGTCCTGACTTTC. Residues: CASSNRVGANVLTF. The J gene is TRBJ2-6, the V gene TRBV21-1; the DNA was not used to check the table's D call, TRBD1. TRBV21-1 is annotated as a pseudogene. The CDR3 is made up of 14 amino acids.

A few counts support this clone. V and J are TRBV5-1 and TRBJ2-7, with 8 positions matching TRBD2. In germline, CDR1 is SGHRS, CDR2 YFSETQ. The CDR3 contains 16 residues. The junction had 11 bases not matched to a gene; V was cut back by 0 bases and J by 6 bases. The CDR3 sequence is CASSLALGGGRGEQYF. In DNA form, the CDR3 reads TGCGCCAGCAGCTTGGCCCTCGGGGGGGGCAGGGGCGAGCAGTACTTC.

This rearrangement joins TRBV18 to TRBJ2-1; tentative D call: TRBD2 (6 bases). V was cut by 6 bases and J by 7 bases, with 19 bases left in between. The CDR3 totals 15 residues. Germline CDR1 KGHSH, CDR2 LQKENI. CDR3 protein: CASSPAPLATNEQFF. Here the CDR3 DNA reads TGTGCCAGCTCGCCTGCTCCTCTAGCGACAAATGAGCAGTTCTTC.

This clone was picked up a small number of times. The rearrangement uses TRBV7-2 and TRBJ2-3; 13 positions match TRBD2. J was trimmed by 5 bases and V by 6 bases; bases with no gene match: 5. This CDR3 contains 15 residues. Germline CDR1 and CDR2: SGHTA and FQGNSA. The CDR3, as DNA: TGTGCCAGCAGGGGGACTAGCGGGATCCAAGATACGCAGTATTTT. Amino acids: CASRGTSGIQDTQYF.

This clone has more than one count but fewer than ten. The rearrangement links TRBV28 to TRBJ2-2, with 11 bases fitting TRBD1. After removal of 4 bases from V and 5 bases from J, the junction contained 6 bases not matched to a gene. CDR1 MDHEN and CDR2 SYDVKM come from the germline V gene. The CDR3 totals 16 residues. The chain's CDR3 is CASSSPGTGGTGELFF. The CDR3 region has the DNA TGTGCCAGCAGTTCCCCCGGGACAGGGGGGACCGGGGAGCTGTTTTTT.

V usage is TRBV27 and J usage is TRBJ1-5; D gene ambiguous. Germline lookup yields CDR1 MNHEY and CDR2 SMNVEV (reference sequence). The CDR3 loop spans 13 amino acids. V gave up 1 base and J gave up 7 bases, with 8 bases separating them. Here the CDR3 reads CASSLLSGQPQHF. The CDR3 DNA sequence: TGTGCCAGCAGTTTATTATCGGGGCAGCCCCAGCATTTT.

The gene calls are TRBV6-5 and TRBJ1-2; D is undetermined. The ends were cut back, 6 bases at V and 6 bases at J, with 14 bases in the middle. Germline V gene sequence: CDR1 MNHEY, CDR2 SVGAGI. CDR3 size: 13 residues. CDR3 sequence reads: CASRPTGSHGYTF. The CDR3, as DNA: TGTGCCAGCAGACCTACGGGCTCCCATGGCTACACCTTC.